This is a list of T cell receptor beta chains from one sample in a study of shared clonotypes between healthy human individuals. TCRdb's table, derived via immunoSEQ multiplex PCR, lists solely in-frame clones and lacks some. In the table there are 2,500,000 or so clones, 85% to 95% of which are singletons. Sequences were obtained from naive CD4+ T cells from PBMCs. Receptors were obtained from a young man in good health. Some clones in this sample may be carry-over from other donors' samples. Both conserved end residues are part of each CDR3. D genes are given only for firm matches. Clone size is shown for a subset of rows, as once, few, many or a class of expanded clone.

V gene,D gene,clone size,J gene,CDR3 protein,CDR3 DNA
TRBV11-2,TRBD1,NA,TRBJ2-7,CASSFSGGNEQYF,TGTGCCAGCAGCTTCTCAGGGGGCAACGAGCAGTACTTC
TRBV7-2,NA,NA,TRBJ2-1,CASSLALTGNEQFF,TGTGCCAGCAGCTTAGCGCTAACAGGGAATGAGCAGTTCTTC
TRBV6-5,NA,NA,TRBJ2-4,CASSYSTGDKNIQYF,TGTGCCAGCAGTTACTCTACCGGGGATAAAAACATTCAGTACTTC
TRBV5-1,NA,NA,TRBJ1-3,CASSPVGQASGNTIYF,TGCGCCAGCAGCCCGGTCGGGCAGGCCTCTGGAAACACCATATATTTT
TRBV7-2,TRBD1,NA,TRBJ1-2,CASSVDRGHYYGYTF,TGTGCCAGCAGTGTCGACAGGGGGCATTACTATGGCTACACCTTC
TRBV7-2,TRBD1,NA,TRBJ1-1,CASSFVRQGEAFF,TGTGCCAGCAGCTTCGTGAGACAGGGAGAAGCTTTCTTT
TRBV9,TRBD2,once,TRBJ2-1,CASSPDRRTSNEQFF,TGTGCCAGCAGCCCGGATCGGCGGACTAGCAATGAGCAGTTCTTC
TRBV9,TRBD2,NA,TRBJ2-3,CASSSPGLAGAFPTDTQYF,TGTGCCAGCAGCTCCCCGGGACTAGCGGGAGCTTTTCCCACAGATACGCAGTATTTT
TRBV30,NA,NA,TRBJ2-7,CAWSVGAHEQYF,TGTGCCTGGAGTGTAGGGGCCCACGAGCAGTACTTC
TRBV11-3,NA,NA,TRBJ2-2,CASSLRHPGELFF,TGTGCCAGCAGCCTCCGGCATCCCGGGGAGCTGTTTTTT
TRBV5-1,TRBD1,NA,TRBJ2-3,CASNPGTDTDTQYF,TGCGCCAGCAACCCCGGGACAGACACAGATACGCAGTATTTT
TRBV7-2,NA,NA,TRBJ2-3,CASSLAYPNRVTSTDTQYF,TGTGCCAGCAGCTTAGCCTACCCGAACAGGGTCACTAGCACAGATACGCAGTATTTT
TRBV10-2,TRBD2,NA,TRBJ2-7,CASASLLGPSGRAAGYEQYF,TGCGCCAGCGCCTCCCTCTTAGGGCCTAGCGGGAGGGCCGCGGGCTACGAGCAGTACTTC
TRBV6-5,TRBD1,NA,TRBJ1-2,CASSYSTGGYGYTF,TGTGCCAGCAGTTACTCCACAGGGGGCTATGGCTACACCTTC
TRBV7-3,NA,NA,TRBJ2-7,CASSHTGGKVVYEQYF,TGTGCCAGCAGCCACACGGGGGGCAAGGTAGTCTACGAGCAGTACTTC
TRBV4-1,TRBD2,NA,TRBJ2-7,CASSRQPGTSGGHSYEQYF,TGCGCCAGCAGCCGCCAGCCCGGGACTAGCGGGGGGCACTCCTACGAGCAGTACTTC
TRBV5-5,TRBD1,NA,TRBJ2-3,CASSLEGTGLDTQYF,TGTGCCAGCAGCTTGGAAGGGACAGGGTTAGATACGCAGTATTTT
TRBV2,NA,NA,TRBJ1-6,CASGEQNNSPLHF,TGTGCCAGCGGGGAACAGAATAATTCACCCCTCCACTTT
TRBV6-6,NA,NA,TRBJ1-1,CASRRTMNTEAFF,TGTGCCAGCAGGCGCACCATGAACACTGAAGCTTTCTTT
TRBV5-5,TRBD2,NA,TRBJ2-7,CASSLSLADFYEQYF,TGTGCCAGCAGCTTGAGCCTAGCGGACTTCTACGAGCAGTACTTC
TRBV7-9,NA,NA,TRBJ1-1,CASSLSPGTDTEAFF,TGTGCCAGCAGCTTAAGCCCAGGGACGGACACTGAAGCTTTCTTT
TRBV7-9,NA,few,TRBJ1-5,CASSLAGSNQPQHF,TGTGCCAGCAGCTTGGCAGGGAGCAATCAGCCCCAGCATTTT
TRBV5-5,NA,NA,TRBJ1-2,CASSSQGANYGYTF,TGTGCCAGCAGCTCACAGGGAGCTAACTATGGCTACACCTTC
TRBV11-2,NA,NA,TRBJ2-2,CASSPRTGDTGELFF,TGTGCCAGCAGCCCCCGTACGGGGGACACCGGGGAGCTGTTTTTT
TRBV29-1,TRBD1,NA,TRBJ1-3,CSAGTGSGNTIYF,TGCAGCGCAGGGACAGGGTCTGGAAACACCATATATTTT
TRBV5-1,TRBD1,NA,TRBJ1-3,CASSQGAGTGSGNTIYF,TGCGCCAGCAGCCAGGGGGCCGGGACAGGCTCTGGAAACACCATATATTTT
TRBV2,NA,NA,TRBJ2-1,CASNLQSSYNEQFF,TGTGCCAGCAATCTACAGAGCTCCTACAATGAGCAGTTCTTC
TRBV5-1,NA,NA,TRBJ2-5,CASSRGTAEQETQYF,TGCGCCAGCAGCCGGGGGACAGCCGAGCAAGAGACCCAGTACTTC
TRBV9,NA,once,TRBJ2-7,CASSAWTRRYF,TGTGCCAGCAGCGCCTGGACGCGAAGATACTTC
TRBV4-3,NA,NA,TRBJ2-1,CASSRNQDEQFF,TGCGCCAGCAGTCGAAATCAGGATGAGCAGTTCTTC
TRBV18,TRBD1,NA,TRBJ2-5,CASSPGQRRETQYF,TGTGCCAGCTCACCGGGACAGAGGCGAGAGACCCAGTACTTC
TRBV2,NA,once,TRBJ1-6,CASSDRTNSPLHF,TGTGCCAGCAGTGACCGGACAAATTCACCCCTCCACTTT
TRBV18,NA,NA,TRBJ2-5,CASSELTETQYF,TGTGCCAGCTCAGAGTTGACGGAGACCCAGTACTTC
TRBV27,TRBD1,NA,TRBJ2-1,CASYPPPARDRHPNEQFF,TGTGCCAGCTACCCACCCCCCGCCCGGGACAGGCACCCCAATGAGCAGTTCTTC
TRBV28,NA,NA,TRBJ2-1,CASSLGTRQFF,TGTGCCAGCAGTTTGGGAACTCGACAGTTCTTC
TRBV18,NA,NA,TRBJ1-1,CASSPPSGLVSTEAFF,TGTGCCAGCTCACCACCGTCGGGGCTAGTTAGTACTGAAGCTTTCTTT
TRBV4-1,TRBD1,NA,TRBJ2-5,CASSLRGQVGETQYF,TGCGCCAGCAGCCTACGGGGACAGGTAGGAGAGACCCAGTACTTC
TRBV7-3,NA,NA,TRBJ2-2,CASSLTGNSATSTGELFF,TGTGCCAGCAGCTTAACGGGCAATAGCGCTACGAGCACCGGGGAGCTGTTTTTT
TRBV25-1,TRBD1,NA,TRBJ1-6,CASNRGAGYNSPLHF,TGTGCCAGCAACAGGGGGGCTGGGTATAATTCACCCCTCCACTTT
TRBV28,TRBD1,NA,TRBJ1-5,CASSTLPGTGDNQPQHF,TGTGCCAGCAGCACCCTACCCGGGACAGGCGACAATCAGCCCCAGCATTTT
TRBV2,TRBD2,once,TRBJ2-7,CASRRTSDREQYF,TGTGCCAGCAGAAGGACTAGCGACAGGGAGCAGTACTTC
TRBV5-1,TRBD2,NA,TRBJ2-5,CASSLDWGTSGRGSETQYF,TGCGCCAGCAGCTTGGACTGGGGGACTAGCGGGAGAGGGTCGGAGACCCAGTACTTC
TRBV30,NA,NA,TRBJ2-1,CAWSVPDLLIF,TGTGCCTGGAGTGTACCTGACCTCTTGATCTTC
TRBV28,TRBD1,NA,TRBJ1-2,CASSSDRGPSF,TGTGCCAGCAGCTCCGACAGGGGCCCATCCTTC
TRBV6-5,NA,once,TRBJ2-7,CASSYSKTGNYEQYF,TGTGCCAGCAGTTACTCCAAGACAGGTAACTACGAGCAGTACTTC
TRBV10-1,TRBD2,NA,TRBJ2-7,CASSESIAGRYEQYF,TGCGCCAGCAGTGAGTCGATAGCGGGCCGCTACGAGCAGTACTTC
TRBV11-2,NA,NA,TRBJ2-5,CASSPRWYVETQYF,TGTGCCAGCAGCCCCCGGTGGTATGTAGAGACCCAGTACTTC